This TCR beta chain was captured by sequencing in a study of cytomegalovirus exposure and HLA in healthy donors. This CDR3 comprises 14 residues. V lost 3 bases and J lost 7, with 16 bases in between. From germline, CDR1 is LNHDA and CDR2 SQIVND (reference sequence). Generated by immunoSEQ multiplex PCR, the TCRdb table keeps only in-frame clones and is missing some. The sample holds approximately 270,000 clones; around 91% are singletons and the top ten take about 0.36%. The receptor was derived from a woman aged 18-35 years in good health and CMV-seronegative. Source material: PBMCs. J is TRBJ2-7 and V is TRBV19; D might be TRBD2 (6 bases). CDR3 loop: CASSIGGPHNEQYF. The CDR3 DNA sequence: TGTGCCAGTAGTATCGGGGGTCCTCATAATGAGCAGTACTTC. Looking up the rest from reference TRBV19 and TRBJ2-7 gives the full variable domain: DGGITQSPKYLFRKEGQNVTLSCEQNLNHDAMYWYRQDPGQGLRLIYYSQIVNDFQKGDIAEGYSVSREKKESFPLTVTSAQKNPTAFYLCASSIGGPHNEQYFGPGTRLTVT.